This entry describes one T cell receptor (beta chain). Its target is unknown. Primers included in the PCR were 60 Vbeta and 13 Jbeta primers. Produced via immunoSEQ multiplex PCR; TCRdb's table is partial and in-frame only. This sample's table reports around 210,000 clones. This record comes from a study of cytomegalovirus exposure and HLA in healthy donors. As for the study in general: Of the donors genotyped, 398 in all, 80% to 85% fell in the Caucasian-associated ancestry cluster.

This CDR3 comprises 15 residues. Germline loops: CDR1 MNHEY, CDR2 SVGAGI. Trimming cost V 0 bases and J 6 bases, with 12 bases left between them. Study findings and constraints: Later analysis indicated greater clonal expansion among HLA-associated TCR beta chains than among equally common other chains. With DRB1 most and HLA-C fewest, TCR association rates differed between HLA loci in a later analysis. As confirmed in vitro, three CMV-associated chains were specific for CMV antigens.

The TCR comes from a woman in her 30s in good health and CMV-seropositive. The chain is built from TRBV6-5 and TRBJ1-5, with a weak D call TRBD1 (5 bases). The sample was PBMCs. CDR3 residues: CASSYSGGAGQPQHF. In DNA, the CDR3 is TGTGCCAGCAGTTACTCGGGAGGGGCGGGTCAGCCCCAGCATTTT.